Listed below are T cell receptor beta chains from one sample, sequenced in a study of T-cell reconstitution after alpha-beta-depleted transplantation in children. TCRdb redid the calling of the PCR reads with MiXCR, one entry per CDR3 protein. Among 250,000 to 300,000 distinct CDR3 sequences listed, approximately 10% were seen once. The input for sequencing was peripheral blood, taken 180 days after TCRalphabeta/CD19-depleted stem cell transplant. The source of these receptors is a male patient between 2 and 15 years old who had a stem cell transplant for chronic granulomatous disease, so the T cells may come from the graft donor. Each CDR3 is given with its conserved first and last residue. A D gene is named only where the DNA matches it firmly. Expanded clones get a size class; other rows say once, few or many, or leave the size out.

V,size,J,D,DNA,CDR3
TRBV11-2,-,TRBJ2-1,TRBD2,TGTGCCAGCAGCGGCGCGGGAGGTTACAATGAGCAGTTCTTC,CASSGAGGYNEQFF
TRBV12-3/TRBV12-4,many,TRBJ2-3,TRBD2,TGTGCCAGCAGTTTTCCAGCGGGGGCAACAGATACGCAGTATTTT,CASSFPAGATDTQYF
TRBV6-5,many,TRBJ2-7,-,TGTGCCAGCAGTTACCGCGACCGAACCTCCTACGAGCAGTACTTC,CASSYRDRTSYEQYF
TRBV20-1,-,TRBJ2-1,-,TGCAGTGCTAGGATACCGGGTTTCTACAATGAGCAGTTCTTC,CSARIPGFYNEQFF
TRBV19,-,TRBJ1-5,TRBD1,TGTGCCAGTAGTATAGAGAGTGGCCCAGGGGGAAGCAATCAGCCCCAGCATTTT,CASSIESGPGGSNQPQHF
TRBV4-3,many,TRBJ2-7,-,TGCGCCAGCAGCCGGTCACTTGGGGGGCACGAGCAGTACTTC,CASSRSLGGHEQYF
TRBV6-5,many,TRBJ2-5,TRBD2,TGTGCCAGCAGTTACTCGTCCGAGCGGGAGGGCCGGGAGACCCAGTACTTC,CASSYSSEREGRETQYF
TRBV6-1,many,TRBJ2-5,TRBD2,TGTGCCAGCAGAACCGGACTAGCGGGAGATCGGGAGACCCAGTACTTC,CASRTGLAGDRETQYF
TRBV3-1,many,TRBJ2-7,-,TGTGCCAGCAGCCAAACGGCAGGGTTGACTTACGAGCAGTACTTC,CASSQTAGLTYEQYF
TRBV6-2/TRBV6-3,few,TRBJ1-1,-,TGTGCCAGCAGCGGACGGGGGTATTACACTGAAGCTTTCTTT,CASSGRGYYTEAFF
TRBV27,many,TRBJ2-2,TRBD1,TGTGCCAGCACCATGGACAGGGTGGCCGGGGAGCTGTTTTTT,CASTMDRVAGELFF
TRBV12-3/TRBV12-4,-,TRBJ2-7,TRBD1,TGTGCCAGCAGTTTAGCCCGTTCGAGGGGGCAGGGTTTCTACGAGCAGTACTTC,CASSLARSRGQGFYEQYF
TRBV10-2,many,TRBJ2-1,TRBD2,TGCGCCAGCAGTGAGTCCGCGCCCAGCGGGAGGGCGCGGGAGCAGTTCTTC,CASSESAPSGRAREQFF
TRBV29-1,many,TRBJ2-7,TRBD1,TGCAGCGTTCAAAAGGACAGGGGAATTTCCTACGAGCAGTACTTC,CSVQKDRGISYEQYF
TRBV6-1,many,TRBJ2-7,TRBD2,TGTGCCAGCCGCCGGGGGGGCTCCTACGAGCAGTACTTC,CASRRGGSYEQYF
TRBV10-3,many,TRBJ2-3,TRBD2,TGTGCCATCAGTAGCGGGAGCTCCACAGATACGCAGTATTTT,CAISSGSSTDTQYF
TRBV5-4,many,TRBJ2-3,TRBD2,TGTGCCAGCGGGAGTAGCGGGACCCCGGATACGCAGTATTTT,CASGSSGTPDTQYF
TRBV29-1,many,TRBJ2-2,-,TGCAGCGTTGATGGCGGGACAAACACCGGGGAGCTGTTTTTT,CSVDGGTNTGELFF
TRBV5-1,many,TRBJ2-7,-,TGCGCCAGCAGCTCCGTCGAGGGGCTGGGGGAGCAGTACTTC,CASSSVEGLGEQYF
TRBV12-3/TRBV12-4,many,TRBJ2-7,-,TGTGCCAGCGGCCTAGAGCAGTACTTC,CASGLEQYF
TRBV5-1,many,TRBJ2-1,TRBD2,TGCGCCAGCAGCCAAGTCGGCGGGGGGGCAGGCAATGAGCAGTTCTTC,CASSQVGGGAGNEQFF
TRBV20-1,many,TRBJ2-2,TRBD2,TGCAGTGCTAGACTAGCGGGAGCGAACACCGGGGAGCTGTTTTTT,CSARLAGANTGELFF
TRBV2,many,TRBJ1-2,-,TGTGCCATCGGGACATTCTATGGCTACACCTTC,CAIGTFYGYTF
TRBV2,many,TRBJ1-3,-,TGTGCCAGTCACTCTGCCGGAGGGTTCTCTGGAAACACCATATATTTT,CASHSAGGFSGNTIYF
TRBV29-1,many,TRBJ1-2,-,TGCAGCGTTACCGGGACTCTCACTGATGGCTACACCTTC,CSVTGTLTDGYTF
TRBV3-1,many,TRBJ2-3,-,TGTGCCAGCAGCCAGGGGAGCAGAGATACGCAGTATTTT,CASSQGSRDTQYF
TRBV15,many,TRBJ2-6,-,TGTGCCACCAGCAAATCTGGGGGGGCCAACGTCCTGACTTTC,CATSKSGGANVLTF
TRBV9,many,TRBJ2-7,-,TGTGCCAGCAGCGCCCTCGGGCACGAGCAGTACTTC,CASSALGHEQYF
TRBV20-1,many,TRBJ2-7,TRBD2,TGCAGTGCTAGACTAGTAGCGGGAGACTCCTACGAGCAGTACTTC,CSARLVAGDSYEQYF
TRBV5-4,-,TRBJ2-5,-,TGTGCCAGCAGCTTGGGTTTCACCCCAGAGACCCAGTACTTC,CASSLGFTPETQYF
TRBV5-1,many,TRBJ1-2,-,TGCGCCAGCAGCGGGGGCTGGGACTATGGCTACACCTTC,CASSGGWDYGYTF
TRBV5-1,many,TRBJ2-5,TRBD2,TGCGCCAGCAGCTCTCACAGGACTAGCGGAGAGACCCAGTACTTC,CASSSHRTSGETQYF
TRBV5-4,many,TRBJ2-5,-,TGTGCCAGCAGCTCGCCGACAGGAGGGGAGACCCAGTACTTC,CASSSPTGGETQYF
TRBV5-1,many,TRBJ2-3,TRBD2,TGCGCCAGCAGCTTGGGGGCTAGCGGGGGCCCCTACACAGATACGCAGTATTTT,CASSLGASGGPYTDTQYF
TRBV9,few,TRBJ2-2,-,TGTGCCAGCAGCGTAGGGGTCTCGGGCGACGTGAACACCGGGGAGCTGTTTTTT,CASSVGVSGDVNTGELFF
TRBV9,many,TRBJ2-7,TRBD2,TGTGCCAGCAGCGTAGCCCTAGCGGGAGTCTACGAGCAGTACTTC,CASSVALAGVYEQYF
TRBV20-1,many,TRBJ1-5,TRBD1,TGCAGTGCTCCTGCACACAGGGGTGACAATCAGCCCCAGCATTTT,CSAPAHRGDNQPQHF
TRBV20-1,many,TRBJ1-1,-,TGCAGTGCTAGAGATAGGTCGACGAACACTGAAGCTTTCTTT,CSARDRSTNTEAFF
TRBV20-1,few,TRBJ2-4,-,TGCAGCCGGGGACATGGGTCTCTAGCCAAAAACATTCAGTACTTC,CSRGHGSLAKNIQYF
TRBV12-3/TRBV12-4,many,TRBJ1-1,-,TGTGCCAGCAGCATGAGAGATCCGGGACCCTTGAACACTGAAGCTTTCTTT,CASSMRDPGPLNTEAFF
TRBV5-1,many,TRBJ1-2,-,TGCGCCAGCAGCTTGGCCAGTCAGGATTGGGGCTACACCTTC,CASSLASQDWGYTF
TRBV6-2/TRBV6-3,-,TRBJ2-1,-,TGTGCCAGCAGTTATGACGACAATGAGCAGTTCTTC,CASSYDDNEQFF
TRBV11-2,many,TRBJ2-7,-,TGTGCCAGCAGCTTAGATCCTCCAGTTCTAGCGCCTCTCCTTGCCCTCGAGCAGTACTTC,CASSLDPPVLAPLLALEQYF
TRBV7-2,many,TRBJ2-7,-,TGTGCCAGCAGCTTAGTGGACATCCCCTACGAGCAGTACTTC,CASSLVDIPYEQYF
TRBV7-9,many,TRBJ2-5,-,TGTGCCAGCAGCTTATATTCCGTGGAGACCCAGTACTTC,CASSLYSVETQYF
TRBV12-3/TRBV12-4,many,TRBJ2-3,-,TGTGCCAGCAGTTTCCCCGGCACAGATACGCAGTATTTT,CASSFPGTDTQYF
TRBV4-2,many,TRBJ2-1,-,TGTGCCAGCAGCCAAGGGGGCAGGGCTGAGCAGTTCTTC,CASSQGGRAEQFF
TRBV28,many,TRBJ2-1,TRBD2,TGTGCCAGCAGTACCACCTCTAGCGGTAGGTACAATGAGCAGTTCTTC,CASSTTSSGRYNEQFF
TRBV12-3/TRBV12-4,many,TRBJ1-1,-,TGTGCCAGCAGTTTAGACATAGCGGAAGCTTTCTTT,CASSLDIAEAFF
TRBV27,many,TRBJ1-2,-,TGTGCCAGCAGTTTACGGGGTTTTGGTGGCTACACCTTC,CASSLRGFGGYTF
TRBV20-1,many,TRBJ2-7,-,TGCAGTGCTAGGGGGGATGGCGGGACCTTCAACTACGAGCAGTACTTC,CSARGDGGTFNYEQYF
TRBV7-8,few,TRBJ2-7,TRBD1,TGTGCCAGCAGCCAAGACAGGGGAACCGAGCAGTACTTC,CASSQDRGTEQYF
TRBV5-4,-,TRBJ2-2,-,TGTGCCAGCAGCTCCCAACCTGGGGAGCTGTTTTTT,CASSSQPGELFF
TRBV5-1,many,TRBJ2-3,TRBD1,TGCGCCAGCAGCTTGGAGGACAGGTCAGATACGCAGTATTTT,CASSLEDRSDTQYF
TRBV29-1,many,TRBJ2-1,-,TGCAGCGTTGGGGGACCTAATGAGCAGTTCTTC,CSVGGPNEQFF
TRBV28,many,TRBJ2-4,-,TGTGCCAGCAGCCCAACAGGGGCCAAAAACATTCAGTACTTC,CASSPTGAKNIQYF
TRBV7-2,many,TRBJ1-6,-,TGTGCCAGCAGCTTCGACGGGGGGGGTTCACCCCTCCACTTT,CASSFDGGGSPLHF
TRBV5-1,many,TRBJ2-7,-,TGCGCCAGCAGCCGAGAGTCGGGGCAAATAAAGTACGAGCAGTACTTC,CASSRESGQIKYEQYF
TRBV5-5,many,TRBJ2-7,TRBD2,TGTGCCAGCAGCTGGGGGGGGTCGAGCGATAGCTCCTACGAGCAGTACTTC,CASSWGGSSDSSYEQYF
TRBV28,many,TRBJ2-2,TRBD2,TGTGCCAGCAGTTTTGTTTCGGGGCTAGCGGGGAACACCGGGGAGCTGTTTTTT,CASSFVSGLAGNTGELFF